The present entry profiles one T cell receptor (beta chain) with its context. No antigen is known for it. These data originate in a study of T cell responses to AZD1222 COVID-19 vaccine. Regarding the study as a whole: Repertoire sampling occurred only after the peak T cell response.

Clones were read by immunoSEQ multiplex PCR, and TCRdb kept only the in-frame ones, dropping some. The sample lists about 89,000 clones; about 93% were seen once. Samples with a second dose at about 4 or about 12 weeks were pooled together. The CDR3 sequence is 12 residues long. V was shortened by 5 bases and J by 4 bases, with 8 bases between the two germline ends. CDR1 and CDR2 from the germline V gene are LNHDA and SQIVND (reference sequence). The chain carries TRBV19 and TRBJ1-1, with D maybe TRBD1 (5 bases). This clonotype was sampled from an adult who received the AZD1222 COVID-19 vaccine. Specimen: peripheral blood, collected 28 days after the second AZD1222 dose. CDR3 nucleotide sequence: TGTGCCAGTAGTTTCGGGGGCACTGAAGCTTTCTTT. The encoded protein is CASSFGGTEAFF.